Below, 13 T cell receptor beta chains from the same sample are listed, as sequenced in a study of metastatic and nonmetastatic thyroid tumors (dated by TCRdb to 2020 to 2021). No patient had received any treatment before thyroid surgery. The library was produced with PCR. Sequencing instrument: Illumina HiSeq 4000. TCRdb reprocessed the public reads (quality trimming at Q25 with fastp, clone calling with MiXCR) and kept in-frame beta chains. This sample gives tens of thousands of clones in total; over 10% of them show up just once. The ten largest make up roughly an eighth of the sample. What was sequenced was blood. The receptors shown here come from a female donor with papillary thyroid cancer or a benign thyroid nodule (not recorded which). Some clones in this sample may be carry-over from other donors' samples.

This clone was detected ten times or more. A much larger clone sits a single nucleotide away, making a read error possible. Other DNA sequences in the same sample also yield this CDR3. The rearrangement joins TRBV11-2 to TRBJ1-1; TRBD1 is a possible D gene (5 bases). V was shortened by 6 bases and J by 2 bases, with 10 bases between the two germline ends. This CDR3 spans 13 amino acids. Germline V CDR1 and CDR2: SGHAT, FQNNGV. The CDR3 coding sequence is TGTGCCAGCAGGCGGACACCCAACACTGAAGCTTTCTTT. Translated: CASRRTPNTEAFF.

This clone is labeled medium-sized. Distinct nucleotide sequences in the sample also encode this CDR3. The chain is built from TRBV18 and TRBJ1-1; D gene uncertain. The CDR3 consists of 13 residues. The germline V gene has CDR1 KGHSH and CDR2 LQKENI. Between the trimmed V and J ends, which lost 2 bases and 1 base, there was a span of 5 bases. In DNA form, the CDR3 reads TGTGCCAGCTCACCAAGAGGGAACACTGAAGCTTTCTTT. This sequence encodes CASSPRGNTEAFF.

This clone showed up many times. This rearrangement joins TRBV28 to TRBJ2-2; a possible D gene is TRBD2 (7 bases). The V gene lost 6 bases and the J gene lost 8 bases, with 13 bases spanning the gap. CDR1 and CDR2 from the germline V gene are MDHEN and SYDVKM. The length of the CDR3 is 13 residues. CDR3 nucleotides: TGTGCCAGCAGCCAAAGGGGGGGAGGGGAGCTGTTTTTT. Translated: CASSQRGGGELFF.

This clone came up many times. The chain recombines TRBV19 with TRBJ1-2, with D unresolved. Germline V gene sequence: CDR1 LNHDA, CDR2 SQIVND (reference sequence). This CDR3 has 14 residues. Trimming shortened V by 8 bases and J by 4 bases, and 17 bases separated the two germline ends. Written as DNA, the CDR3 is TGTGCCAGTGCGTTCGGGGTTAGTGGCTATGGCTACACCTTC. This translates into CASAFGVSGYGYTF. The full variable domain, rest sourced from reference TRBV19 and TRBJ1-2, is DGGITQSPKYLFRKEGQNVTLSCEQNLNHDAMYWYRQDPGQGLRLIYYSQIVNDFQKGDIAEGYSVSREKKESFPLTVTSAQKNPTAFYLCASAFGVSGYGYTFGSGTRLTVV.

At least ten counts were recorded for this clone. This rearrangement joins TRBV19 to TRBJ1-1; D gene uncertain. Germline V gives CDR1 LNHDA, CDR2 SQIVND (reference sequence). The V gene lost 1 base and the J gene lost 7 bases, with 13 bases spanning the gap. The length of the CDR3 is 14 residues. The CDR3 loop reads CASSIVGSPNEAFF. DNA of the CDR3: TGTGCCAGTAGTATAGTAGGGTCGCCGAATGAAGCTTTCTTT.

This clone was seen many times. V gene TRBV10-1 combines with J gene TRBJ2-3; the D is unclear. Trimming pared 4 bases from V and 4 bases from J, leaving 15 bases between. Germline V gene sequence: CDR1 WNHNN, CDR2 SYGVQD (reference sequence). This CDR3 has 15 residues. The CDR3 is CASSGRHDPPDTQYF. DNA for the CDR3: TGCGCCAGCAGTGGCCGACACGACCCGCCAGATACGCAGTATTTT.

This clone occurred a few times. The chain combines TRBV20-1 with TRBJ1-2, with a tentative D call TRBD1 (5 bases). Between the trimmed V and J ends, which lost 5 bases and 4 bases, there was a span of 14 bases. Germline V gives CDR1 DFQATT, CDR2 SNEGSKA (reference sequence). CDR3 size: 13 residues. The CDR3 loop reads CSAETENFYGYTF. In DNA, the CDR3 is TGCAGTGCTGAGACAGAAAATTTCTATGGCTACACCTTC.

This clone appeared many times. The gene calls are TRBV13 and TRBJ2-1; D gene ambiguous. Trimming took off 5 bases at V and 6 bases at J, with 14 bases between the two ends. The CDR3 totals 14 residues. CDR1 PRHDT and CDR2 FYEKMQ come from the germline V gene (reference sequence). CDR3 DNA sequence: TGTGCCAGCAGCGACGGGCCCTATGGCAATGAGCAGTTCTTC. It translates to CASSDGPYGNEQFF.

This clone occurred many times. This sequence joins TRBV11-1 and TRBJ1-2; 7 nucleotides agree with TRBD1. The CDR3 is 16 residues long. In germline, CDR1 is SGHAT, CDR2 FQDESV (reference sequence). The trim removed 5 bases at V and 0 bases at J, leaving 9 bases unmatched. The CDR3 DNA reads TGTGCCAGCAGCCAGGACAGGCGGATCTCTAACTATGGCTACACCTTC. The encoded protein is CASSQDRRISNYGYTF.

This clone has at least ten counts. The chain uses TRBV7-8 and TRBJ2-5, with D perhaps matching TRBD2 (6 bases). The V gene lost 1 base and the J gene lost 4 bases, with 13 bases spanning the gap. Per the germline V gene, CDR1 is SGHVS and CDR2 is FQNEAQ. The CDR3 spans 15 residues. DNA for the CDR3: TGTGCCAGCAGCTTAGGGGGGGACGTAGGAGAGACCCAGTACTTC. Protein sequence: CASSLGGDVGETQYF.

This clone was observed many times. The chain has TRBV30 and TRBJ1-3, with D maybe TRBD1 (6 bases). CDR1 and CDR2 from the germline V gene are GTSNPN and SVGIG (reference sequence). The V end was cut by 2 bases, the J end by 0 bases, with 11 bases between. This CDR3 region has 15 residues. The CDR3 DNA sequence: TGTGCCTGGAGTCAGGGGAGTTCCTCTGGAAACACCATATATTTT. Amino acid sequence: CAWSQGSSSGNTIYF.

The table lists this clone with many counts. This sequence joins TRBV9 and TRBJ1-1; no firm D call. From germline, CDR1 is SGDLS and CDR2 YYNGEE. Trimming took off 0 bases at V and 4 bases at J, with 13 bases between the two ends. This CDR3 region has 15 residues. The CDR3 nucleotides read TGTGCCAGCAGCGTAGGGGTAGGAGGGAGCACTGAAGCTTTCTTT. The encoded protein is CASSVGVGGSTEAFF.

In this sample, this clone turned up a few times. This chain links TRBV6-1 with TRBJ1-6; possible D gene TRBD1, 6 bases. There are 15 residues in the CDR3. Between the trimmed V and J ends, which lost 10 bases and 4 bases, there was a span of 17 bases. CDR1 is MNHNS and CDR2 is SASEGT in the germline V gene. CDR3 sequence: CATRGSDGYNSPLHF. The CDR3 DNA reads TGTGCCACCAGGGGTTCGGACGGGTATAATTCACCCCTCCACTTT.